This TCR beta chain was observed in a study of PD-L1 blockade in urothelial cancer. The overall study: Starting at some point between 2014 and 2015, patients were given atezolizumab (1,200 mg intravenously every 3 weeks).

Locally advanced or metastatic urothelial carcinoma was diagnosed in the patients. This clone was seen a single time. CDR1 is SGHTA and CDR2 is FQGNSA in the germline V gene. Trimming took 7 bases from V and 4 from J; bases not matched to a gene: 5. The CDR3 extends over 15 amino acids. Assay used: immunoSEQ multiplex PCR; TCRdb lists only in-frame clones, some missing. The sample consists of some 49,000 clones, 87% of them appearing once. This TCR derives from a man in his fifties or sixties with urothelial cancer. Sequences were derived from PBMCs, sampled around atezolizumab (anti-PD-L1) treatment. The rearrangement links TRBV7-2 to TRBJ2-2; TRBD2 matches at 11 bases. The CDR3 loop is CASISGGAVTGELFF. The CDR3 nucleotides are TGTGCCAGCATTAGCGGGGGGGCCGTCACCGGGGAGCTGTTTTTT.